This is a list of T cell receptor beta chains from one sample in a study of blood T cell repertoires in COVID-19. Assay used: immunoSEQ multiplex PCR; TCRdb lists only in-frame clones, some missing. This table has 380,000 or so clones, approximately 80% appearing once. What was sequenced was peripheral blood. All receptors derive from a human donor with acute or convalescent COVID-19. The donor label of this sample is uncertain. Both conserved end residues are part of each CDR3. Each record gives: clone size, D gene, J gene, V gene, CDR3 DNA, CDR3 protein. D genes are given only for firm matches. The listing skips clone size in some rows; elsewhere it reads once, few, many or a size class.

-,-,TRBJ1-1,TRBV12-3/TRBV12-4,TGTGCCAGCAAAGCCGGGGGGCAGACTGAAGCTTTCTTT,CASKAGGQTEAFF
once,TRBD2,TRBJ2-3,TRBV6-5,TGTGCCAGCAGCCCCAGGGCGGGGAGGGCAGATACGCAGTATTTT,CASSPRAGRADTQYF
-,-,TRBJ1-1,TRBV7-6,TGTGCCAGCAGCTTAGGCCCTGGGACAACCACTGAAGCTTTCTTT,CASSLGPGTTTEAFF
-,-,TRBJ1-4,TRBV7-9,TGTGCCAGCACCCCCGCGCGGGCAAATAATGAAAAACTGTTTTTT,CASTPARANNEKLFF
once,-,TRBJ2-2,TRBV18,TGTGCCAGCTCAGGGCAGGGCAACACCGGGGAGCTGTTTTTT,CASSGQGNTGELFF
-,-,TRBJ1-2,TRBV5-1,TGCGCCAGCAGCTTGGGAGTTAACTATGGCTACACCTTC,CASSLGVNYGYTF
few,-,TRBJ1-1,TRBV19,TGTGCCAGTAGTACCGGGGAGGGTTGGACTGAAGCTTTCTTT,CASSTGEGWTEAFF
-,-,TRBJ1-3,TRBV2,TGTGCCAGCAGTTCCGGGGTCGGTTCTTTCTCTGGAAACACCATATATTTT,CASSSGVGSFSGNTIYF
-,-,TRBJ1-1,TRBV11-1,TGTGCCAGCAGCTGGGATCACGGAGGGACTGAAGCTTTCTTT,CASSWDHGGTEAFF
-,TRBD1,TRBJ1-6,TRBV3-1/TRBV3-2,TGTGCCAGCAGCCAAGGACAGGGGGCAGGGTCACCCCTCCACTTT,CASSQGQGAGSPLHF
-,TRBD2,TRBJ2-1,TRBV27,TGTGCCAGCAGTTTTGGCGGGGGGGCGCGGTACAATGAGCAGTTCTTC,CASSFGGGARYNEQFF
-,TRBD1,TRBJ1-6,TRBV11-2,TGTGCCAGCAAGAAAGGACAGGGAAATTCACCCCTCCACTTT,CASKKGQGNSPLHF
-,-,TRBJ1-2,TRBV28,TGTGCCAGCAGTTTATGGGCGGGGGCAGTTAACTATGGCTACACCTTC,CASSLWAGAVNYGYTF
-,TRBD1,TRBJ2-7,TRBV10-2,TGCGCCAGCAGTGACTTCCACAGGGGTGGGACCTCCTACGAGCAGTACTTC,CASSDFHRGGTSYEQYF
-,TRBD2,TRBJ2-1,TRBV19,TGTGCCAGTAGTTTTAGCGGGAGTGAATACAATGAGCAGTTCTTC,CASSFSGSEYNEQFF
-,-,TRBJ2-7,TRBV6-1,TGTGCCAGCAGTGAACGGGGGGCCAGGGAGTACTTC,CASSERGAREYF
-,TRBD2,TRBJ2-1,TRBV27,TGTGCCAGCAGTTTATCTTCCAGGGAGGGCGATGAGCAGTTCTTC,CASSLSSREGDEQFF
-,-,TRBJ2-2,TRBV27,TGTGCCAGCAGTTCTCTCCGAACAGGGCTGATCGGGGAGCTGTTTTTT,CASSSLRTGLIGELFF
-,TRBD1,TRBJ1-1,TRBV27,TGTGCCTCCGGGACAGGCGTGAACACTGAAGCTTTCTTT,CASGTGVNTEAFF
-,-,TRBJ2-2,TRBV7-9,TGTGCCAGCAGCCTCCGTGAGGCGGGGAACACCGGGGAGCTGTTTTTT,CASSLREAGNTGELFF
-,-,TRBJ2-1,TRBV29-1,TGCAGCGTTGTCGGCTTAGACAATAATGAGCAGTTCTTC,CSVVGLDNNEQFF
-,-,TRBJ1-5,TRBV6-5,TGTGCCAGCAGTTACTCGGCAGGGCCGGGTCAGCCCCAGCATTTT,CASSYSAGPGQPQHF
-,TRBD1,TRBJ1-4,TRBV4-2,TGTGCCAGCAGCCGATATAACCCCGGACAGGGCTCCGAAAAACTGTTTTTT,CASSRYNPGQGSEKLFF
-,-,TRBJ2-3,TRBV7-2,TGTGCCAGCAGCTTACGGATCCTCCAGGTCACAGATACGCAGTATTTT,CASSLRILQVTDTQYF
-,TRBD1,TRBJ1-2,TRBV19,TGTGCCAGTAGTATGACAGGGATAAGTAATGGCTACACCTTC,CASSMTGISNGYTF
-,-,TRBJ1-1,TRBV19,TGTGCCAGTAGGAAGGACAGACCCATGAACACTGAAGCTTTCTTT,CASRKDRPMNTEAFF
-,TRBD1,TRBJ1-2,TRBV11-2,TGTGCCAGCAGCTCGGACAGGGGGCAGGTCTATGGCTACACCTTC,CASSSDRGQVYGYTF
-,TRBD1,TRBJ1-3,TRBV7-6,TGTGCCAGCAGCCGAACAGGGGGCATTGGAAACACCATATATTTT,CASSRTGGIGNTIYF
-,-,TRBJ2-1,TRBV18,TGTGCCAGCTCACCACTCGGACTACTAATGAGCTCCTACAATGAGCAGTTCTTC,CASSPLGLLMSSYNEQFF
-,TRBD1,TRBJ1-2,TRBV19,TGTGCCAGTAGTACCCGGACAGGACTTGGCTACACCTTC,CASSTRTGLGYTF
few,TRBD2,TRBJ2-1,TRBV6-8,TGTGCCAGCAGTATGGGGTTCGGGGGGTACCGACGAAACAACAATGAGCAGTTCTTC,CASSMGFGGYRRNNNEQFF
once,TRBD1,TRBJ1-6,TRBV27,TGTGCCAGCAGGCAGGGGGCGCTTTATAATTCACCCCTCCACTTT,CASRQGALYNSPLHF
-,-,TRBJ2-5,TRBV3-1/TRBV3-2,TGTGCCAGCAGCCAAGAGGCAGGGGAAGAGACCCAGTACTTC,CASSQEAGEETQYF
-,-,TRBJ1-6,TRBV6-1,TGTGCCAGCAGTGAGCAGCATAGCTTATTTTCACCCCTCCACTTT,CASSEQHSLFSPLHF
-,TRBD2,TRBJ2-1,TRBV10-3,TGTGCCATCAGGAAGCGGGAGGAGAGGAATGAGCAGTTCTTC,CAIRKREERNEQFF
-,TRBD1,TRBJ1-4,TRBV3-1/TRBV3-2,TGTGCCAGCAGCCAAAAAAGGCGACAGGGGTCGGATGAAAAACTGTTTTTT,CASSQKRRQGSDEKLFF
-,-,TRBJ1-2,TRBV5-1,TGCGCCAGCTTCTCGGGACAATCTAACTATGGCTACACCTTC,CASFSGQSNYGYTF
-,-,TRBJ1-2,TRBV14,TGTGCCAGCAGCCAAGATCGGAGCGGTGGCTACACCTTC,CASSQDRSGGYTF
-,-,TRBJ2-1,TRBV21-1,TGTGCCAGCAGCAAGCCACTAACGAAGCGGGGAAACAATGAGCAGTTCTTC,CASSKPLTKRGNNEQFF
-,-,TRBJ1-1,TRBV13,TGTGCCAGCAGCGTCACCGGGGGGCTGAACACTGAAGCTTTCTTT,CASSVTGGLNTEAFF
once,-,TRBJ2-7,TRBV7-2,TGTGCCAGCAGCAAGATTACGGGCTCCTACGAGCAGTACTTC,CASSKITGSYEQYF
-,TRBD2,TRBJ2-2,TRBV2,TGTGCCAGCAGTGAAGCGCGGGGGTTCACCGGGGAGCTGTTTTTT,CASSEARGFTGELFF
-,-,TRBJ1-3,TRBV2,TGTGCCAGCAGTGCAGGGACAAGCTCTGGAAACACCATATATTTT,CASSAGTSSGNTIYF
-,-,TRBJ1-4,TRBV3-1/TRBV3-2,TGTGCCAGCAGTCCAAGTACTCCCCGCCATGAAAAACTGTTTTTT,CASSPSTPRHEKLFF
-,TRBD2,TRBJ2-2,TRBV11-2,TGTGCCAGCAGCCCTAGCGGGACTCCCGGGGAGCTGTTTTTT,CASSPSGTPGELFF
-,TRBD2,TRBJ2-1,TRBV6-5,TGTGCCAGCAGCCCCACTAGCGGGAGTTGGGATGAGCAGTTCTTC,CASSPTSGSWDEQFF
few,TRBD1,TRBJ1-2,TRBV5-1,TGCGCCAGCAGCGTGACAGGGGTAGGGGGCTACACCTTC,CASSVTGVGGYTF